These 6 T cell receptor beta chains share one sample of origin, sequenced in a study of blood T cell repertoires in COVID-19 (dated by TCRdb to the early 2020s). Library preparation was by the immunoSEQ multiplex PCR assay. TCRdb re-hosts the immuneACCESS table, in-frame sequences only. Its copies lack some clones; in the studies checked, an unresolved V gene accounts for under half of them, and the cause for the rest is not known. The sample contains around 78,000 clones, approximately 86% of them found a single time. 1.5% to 2.5% of the sample goes to the ten largest clones. The sample comprised peripheral blood. These receptor sequences come from a woman between 55 and 75 years old with acute or convalescent COVID-19.

The chain combines TRBV6-4 with TRBJ1-6; 9 nucleotides line up with TRBD1. CDR1 and CDR2 from the germline V gene are MRHNA and SNTAGT. V shed 3 bases and J 5 bases; nucleotides not matched to a gene: 2. There are 15 residues in the CDR3. CDR3 coding DNA: TGTGCCAGCAGTGAGACAGGGGGAGATAATTCACCCCTCCACTTT. Translating gives CASSETGGDNSPLHF.

Comment on this clone: Additional DNA sequences in this sample encode the identical CDR3. This rearrangement joins TRBV10-3 to TRBJ1-6; D is unclear. Trimming removed 4 bases at V and 10 bases at J, with 17 bases between. The CDR3 contains 15 residues. CDR1 and CDR2 from the germline V gene are ENHRY and SYGVKD. CDR3 sequence (DNA): TGTGCCATCAGTGGGGAGGCGGGGAAAGGATCACCCCTCCACTTT. Its translation is CAISGEAGKGSPLHF.

CDR3 in amino acids: CASSSSETQYF. In DNA form, the CDR3 reads TGCGCCAGCAGCTCATCAGAAACCCAGTACTTC. V usage is TRBV5-1 and J usage is TRBJ2-5; D not certain. There are 11 residues in the CDR3. V lost 3 bases and J 8 bases, leaving 8 bases between the germline ends. Germline CDR1 SGHRS, CDR2 YFSETQ.

This sequence joins TRBV10-3 and TRBJ1-5; 9 bases map to TRBD1. Losses at the gene ends were 3 bases for V and 0 bases for J; bases not matched to a gene: 3. Germline CDR1 ENHRY, CDR2 SYGVKD. This CDR3 has 16 amino acids. The chain's CDR3 is CAISEQGANSNQPQHF. The CDR3, as DNA: TGTGCCATCAGTGAACAGGGGGCAAATAGCAATCAGCCCCAGCATTTT.

The chain recombines TRBV7-9 with TRBJ1-2; D ambiguous. Between the trimmed V and J ends, which lost 6 bases and 5 bases, there was a span of 13 bases. The CDR3 contains 13 residues. Per the germline V gene, CDR1 is SEHNR and CDR2 is FQNEAQ (reference sequence). CDR3 DNA: TGTGCCAGCAGTCCTGACAATAGTTATGGCTACACCTTC. Translating it yields CASSPDNSYGYTF. The full variable domain, completed using reference TRBV7-9 and TRBJ1-2, is DTGVSQNPRHKITKRGQNVTFRCDPISEHNRLYWYRQTLGQGPEFLTYFQNEAQLEKSRLLSDRFSAERPKGSFSTLEIQRTEQGDSAMYLCASSPDNSYGYTFGSGTRLTVV.

The chain has TRBV27 and TRBJ2-5, with D tentatively TRBD1 (6 bases). V was trimmed by 3 bases and J by 2 bases, leaving 13 bases between them. CDR1 is MNHEY, CDR2 SMNVEV, per germline (reference sequence). The CDR3 consists of 15 residues. CDR3 sequence: CASSFRGPWQETQYF. The DNA for the CDR3 is TGTGCCAGCAGTTTCAGGGGCCCGTGGCAAGAGACCCAGTACTTC.